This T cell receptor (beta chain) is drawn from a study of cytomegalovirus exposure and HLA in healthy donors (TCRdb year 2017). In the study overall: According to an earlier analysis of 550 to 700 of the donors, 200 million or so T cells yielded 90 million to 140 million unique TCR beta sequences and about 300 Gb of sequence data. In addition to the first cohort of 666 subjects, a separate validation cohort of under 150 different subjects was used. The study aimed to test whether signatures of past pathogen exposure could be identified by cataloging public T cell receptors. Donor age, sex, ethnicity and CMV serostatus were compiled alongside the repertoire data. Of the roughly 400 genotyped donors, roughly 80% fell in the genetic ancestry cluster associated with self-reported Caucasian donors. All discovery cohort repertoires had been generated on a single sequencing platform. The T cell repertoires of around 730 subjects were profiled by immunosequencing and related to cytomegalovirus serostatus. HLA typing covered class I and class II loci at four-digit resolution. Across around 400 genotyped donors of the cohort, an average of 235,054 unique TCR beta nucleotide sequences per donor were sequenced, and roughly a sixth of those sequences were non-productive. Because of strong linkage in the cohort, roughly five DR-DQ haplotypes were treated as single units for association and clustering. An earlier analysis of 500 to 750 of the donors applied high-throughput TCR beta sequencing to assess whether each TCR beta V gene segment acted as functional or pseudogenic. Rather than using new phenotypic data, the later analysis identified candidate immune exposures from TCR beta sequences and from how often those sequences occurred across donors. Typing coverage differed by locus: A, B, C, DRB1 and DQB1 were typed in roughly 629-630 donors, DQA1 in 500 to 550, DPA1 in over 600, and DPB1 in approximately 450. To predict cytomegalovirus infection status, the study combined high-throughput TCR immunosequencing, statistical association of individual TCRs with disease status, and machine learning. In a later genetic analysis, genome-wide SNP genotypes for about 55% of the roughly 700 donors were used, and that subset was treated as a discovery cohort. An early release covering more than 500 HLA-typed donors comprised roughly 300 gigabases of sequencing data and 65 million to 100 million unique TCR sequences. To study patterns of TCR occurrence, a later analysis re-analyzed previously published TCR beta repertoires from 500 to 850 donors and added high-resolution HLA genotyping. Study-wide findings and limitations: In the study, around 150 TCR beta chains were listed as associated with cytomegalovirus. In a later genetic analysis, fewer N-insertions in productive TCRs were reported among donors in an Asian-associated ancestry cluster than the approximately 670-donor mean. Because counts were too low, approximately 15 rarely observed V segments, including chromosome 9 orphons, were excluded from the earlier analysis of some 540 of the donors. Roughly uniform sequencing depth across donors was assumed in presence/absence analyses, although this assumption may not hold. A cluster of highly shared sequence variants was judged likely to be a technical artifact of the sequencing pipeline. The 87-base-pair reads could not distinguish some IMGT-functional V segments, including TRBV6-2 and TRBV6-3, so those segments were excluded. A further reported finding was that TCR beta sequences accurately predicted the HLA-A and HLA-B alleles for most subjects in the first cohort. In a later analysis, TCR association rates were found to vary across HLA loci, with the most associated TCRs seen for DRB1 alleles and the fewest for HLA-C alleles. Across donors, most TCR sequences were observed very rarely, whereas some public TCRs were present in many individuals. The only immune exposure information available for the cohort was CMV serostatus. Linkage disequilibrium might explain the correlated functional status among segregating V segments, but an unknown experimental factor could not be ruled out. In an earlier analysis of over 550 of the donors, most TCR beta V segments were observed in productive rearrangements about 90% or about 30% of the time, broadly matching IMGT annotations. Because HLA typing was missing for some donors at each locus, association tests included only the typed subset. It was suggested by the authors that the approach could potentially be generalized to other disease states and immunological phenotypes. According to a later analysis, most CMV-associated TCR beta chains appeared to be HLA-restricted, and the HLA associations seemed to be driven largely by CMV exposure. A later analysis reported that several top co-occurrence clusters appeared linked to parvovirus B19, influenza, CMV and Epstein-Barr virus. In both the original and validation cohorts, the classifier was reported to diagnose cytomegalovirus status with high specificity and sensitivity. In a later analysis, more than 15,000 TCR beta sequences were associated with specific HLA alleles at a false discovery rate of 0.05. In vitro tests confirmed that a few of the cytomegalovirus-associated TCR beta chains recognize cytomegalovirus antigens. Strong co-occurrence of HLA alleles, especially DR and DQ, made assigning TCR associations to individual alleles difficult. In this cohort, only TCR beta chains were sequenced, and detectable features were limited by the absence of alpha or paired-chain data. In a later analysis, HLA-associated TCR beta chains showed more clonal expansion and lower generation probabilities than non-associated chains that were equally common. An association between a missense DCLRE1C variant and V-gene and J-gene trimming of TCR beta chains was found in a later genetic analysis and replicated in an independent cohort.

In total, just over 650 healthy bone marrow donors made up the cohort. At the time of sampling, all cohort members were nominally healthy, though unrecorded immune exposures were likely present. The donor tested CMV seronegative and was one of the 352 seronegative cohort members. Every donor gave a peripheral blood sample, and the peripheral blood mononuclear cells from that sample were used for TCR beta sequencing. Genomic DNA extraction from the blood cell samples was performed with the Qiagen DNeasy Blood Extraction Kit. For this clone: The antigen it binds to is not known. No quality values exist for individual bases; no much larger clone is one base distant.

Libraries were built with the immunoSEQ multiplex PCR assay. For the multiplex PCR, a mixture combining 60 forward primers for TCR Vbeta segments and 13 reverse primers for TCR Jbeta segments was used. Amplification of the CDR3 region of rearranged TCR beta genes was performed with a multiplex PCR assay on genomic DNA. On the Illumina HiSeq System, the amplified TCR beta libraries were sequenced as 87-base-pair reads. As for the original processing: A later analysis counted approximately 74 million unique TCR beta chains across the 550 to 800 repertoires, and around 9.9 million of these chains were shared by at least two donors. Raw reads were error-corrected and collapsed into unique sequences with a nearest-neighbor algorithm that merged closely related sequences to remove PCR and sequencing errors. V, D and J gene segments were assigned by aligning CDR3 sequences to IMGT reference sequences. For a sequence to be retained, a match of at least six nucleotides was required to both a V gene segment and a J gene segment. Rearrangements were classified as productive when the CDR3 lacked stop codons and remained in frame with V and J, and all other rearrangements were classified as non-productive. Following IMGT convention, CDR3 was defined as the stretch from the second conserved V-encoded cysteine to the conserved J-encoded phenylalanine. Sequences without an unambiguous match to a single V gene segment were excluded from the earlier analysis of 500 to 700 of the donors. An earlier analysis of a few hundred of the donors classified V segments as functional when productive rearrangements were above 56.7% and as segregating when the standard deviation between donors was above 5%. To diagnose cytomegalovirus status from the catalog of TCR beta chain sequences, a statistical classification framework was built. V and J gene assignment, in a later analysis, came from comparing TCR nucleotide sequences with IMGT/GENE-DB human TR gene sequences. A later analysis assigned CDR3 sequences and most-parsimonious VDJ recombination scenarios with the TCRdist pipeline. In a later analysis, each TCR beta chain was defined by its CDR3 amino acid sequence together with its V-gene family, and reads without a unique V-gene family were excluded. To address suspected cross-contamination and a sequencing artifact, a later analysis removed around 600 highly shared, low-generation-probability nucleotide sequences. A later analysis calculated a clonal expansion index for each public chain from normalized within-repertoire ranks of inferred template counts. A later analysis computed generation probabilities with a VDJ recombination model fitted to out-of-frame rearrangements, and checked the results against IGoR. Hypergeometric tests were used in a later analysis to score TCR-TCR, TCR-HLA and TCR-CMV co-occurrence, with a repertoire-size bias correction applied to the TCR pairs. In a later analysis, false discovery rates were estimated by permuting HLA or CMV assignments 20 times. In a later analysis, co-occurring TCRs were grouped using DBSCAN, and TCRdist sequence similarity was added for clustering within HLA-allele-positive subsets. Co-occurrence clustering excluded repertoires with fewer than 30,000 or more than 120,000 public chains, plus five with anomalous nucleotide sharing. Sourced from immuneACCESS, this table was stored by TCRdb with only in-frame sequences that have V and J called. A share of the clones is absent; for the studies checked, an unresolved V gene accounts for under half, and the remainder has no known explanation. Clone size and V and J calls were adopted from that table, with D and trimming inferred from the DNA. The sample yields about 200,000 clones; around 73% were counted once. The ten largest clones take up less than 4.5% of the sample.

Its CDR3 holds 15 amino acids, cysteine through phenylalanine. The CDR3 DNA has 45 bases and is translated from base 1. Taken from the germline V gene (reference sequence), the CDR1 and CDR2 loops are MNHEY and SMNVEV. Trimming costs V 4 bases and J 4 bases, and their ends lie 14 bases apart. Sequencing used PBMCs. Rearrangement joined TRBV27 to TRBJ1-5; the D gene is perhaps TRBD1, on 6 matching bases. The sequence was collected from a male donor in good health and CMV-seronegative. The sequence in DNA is TGTGCCAGCAGTTCCATACAGGGTGGAAATCAGCCCCAGCATTTT. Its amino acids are CASSSIQGGNQPQHF.